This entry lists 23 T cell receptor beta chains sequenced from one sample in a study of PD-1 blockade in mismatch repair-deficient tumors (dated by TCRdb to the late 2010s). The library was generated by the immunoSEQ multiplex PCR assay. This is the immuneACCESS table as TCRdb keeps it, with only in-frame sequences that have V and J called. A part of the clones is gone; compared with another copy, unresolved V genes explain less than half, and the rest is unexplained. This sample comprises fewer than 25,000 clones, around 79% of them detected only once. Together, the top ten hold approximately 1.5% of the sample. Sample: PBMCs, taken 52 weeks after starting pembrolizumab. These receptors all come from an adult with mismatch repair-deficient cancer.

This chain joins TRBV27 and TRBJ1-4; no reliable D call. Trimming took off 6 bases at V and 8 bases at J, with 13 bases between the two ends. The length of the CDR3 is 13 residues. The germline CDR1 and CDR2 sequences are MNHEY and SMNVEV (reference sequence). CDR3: CASSPGAREKLFF. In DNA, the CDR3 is TGTGCCAGCAGCCCCGGTGCTCGGGAAAAACTGTTTTTT.

This CDR3 is CASSQDGFSGNTIYF. The CDR3 bases are TGCGCCAGCAGCCAAGACGGGTTCTCTGGAAACACCATATATTTT. The V call is TRBV4-1, the J call TRBJ1-3; D ambiguous. The CDR3 length is 15 residues. Germline lookup yields CDR1 MGHRA and CDR2 YSYEKL. The ends were cut back, 0 bases at V and 0 bases at J, with 6 bases in the middle.

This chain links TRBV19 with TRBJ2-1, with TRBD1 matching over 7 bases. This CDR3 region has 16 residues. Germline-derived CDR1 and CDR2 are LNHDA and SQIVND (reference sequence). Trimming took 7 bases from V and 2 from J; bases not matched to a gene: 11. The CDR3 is CASIPTGKDPYNEQFF. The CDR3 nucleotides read TGTGCCAGTATTCCGACAGGGAAAGACCCCTACAATGAGCAGTTCTTC.

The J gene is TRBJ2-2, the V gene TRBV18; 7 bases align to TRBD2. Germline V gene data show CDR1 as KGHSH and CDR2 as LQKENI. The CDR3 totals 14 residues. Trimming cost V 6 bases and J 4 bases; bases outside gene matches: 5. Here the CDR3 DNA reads TGTGCCAGCTCCCCTTCGGGAGGCACCGGGGAGCTGTTTTTT. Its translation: CASSPSGGTGELFF.

In DNA, the CDR3 is TGTGCCAGGGGGGGGCCAAACTATGGCTACACCTTC. It is translated as CARGGPNYGYTF. This chain links TRBV5-4 with TRBJ1-2; D is possibly TRBD1 (6 bases). Between the trimmed V and J ends, which lost 8 bases and 2 bases, there was a span of 10 bases. CDR1 SGHNT and CDR2 YYREEE come from the germline V gene (reference sequence). The CDR3 runs to 12 residues.

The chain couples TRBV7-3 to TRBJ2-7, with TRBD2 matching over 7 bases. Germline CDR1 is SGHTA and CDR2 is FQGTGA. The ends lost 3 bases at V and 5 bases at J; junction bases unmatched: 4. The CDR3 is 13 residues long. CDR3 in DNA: TGTGCCAGCAGCTTGCGGGAGTCCGACGAGCAGTACTTC. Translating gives CASSLRESDEQYF.

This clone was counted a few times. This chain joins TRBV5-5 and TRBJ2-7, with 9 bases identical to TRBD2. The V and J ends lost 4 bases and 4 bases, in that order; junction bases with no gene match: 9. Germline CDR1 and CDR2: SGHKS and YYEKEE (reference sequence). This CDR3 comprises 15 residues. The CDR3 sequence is CASSPRREGGYEQYF. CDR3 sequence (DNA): TGTGCCAGCAGCCCCCGGCGGGAGGGAGGGTACGAGCAGTACTTC.

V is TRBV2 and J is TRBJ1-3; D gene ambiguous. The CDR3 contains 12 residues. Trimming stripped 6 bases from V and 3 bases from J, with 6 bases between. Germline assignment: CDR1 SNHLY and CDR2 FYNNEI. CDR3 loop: CASREYGNTIYF. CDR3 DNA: TGTGCCAGCAGGGAGTATGGAAACACCATATATTTT.

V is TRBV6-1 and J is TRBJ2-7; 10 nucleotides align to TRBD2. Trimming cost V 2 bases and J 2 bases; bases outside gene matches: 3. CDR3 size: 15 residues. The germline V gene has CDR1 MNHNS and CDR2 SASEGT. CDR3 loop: CASSESLAGAYEQYF. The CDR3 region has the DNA TGTGCCAGCAGTGAAAGTCTAGCGGGAGCCTACGAGCAGTACTTC.

The CDR3 here is CASSISWGQGRNTEAFF. CDR3 in DNA: TGTGCCAGTAGTATTTCGTGGGGACAGGGGAGGAACACTGAAGCTTTCTTT. The rearrangement uses TRBV19 and TRBJ1-1, with 10 bases aligning to TRBD1. CDR1 is LNHDA, CDR2 SQIVND, per germline (reference sequence). The trim removed 3 bases at V and 1 base at J, leaving 8 bases unmatched. The CDR3 extends over 17 amino acids.

CDR3 sequence (DNA): TGTGCCAGCAGCTTAAGTCTGGGGGCGCGGGGGGAGACCCAGTACTTC. Its translation: CASSLSLGARGETQYF. This rearrangement joins TRBV7-6 to TRBJ2-5; the D gene is possibly TRBD2 (7 bases). The CDR3 extends over 16 amino acids. V was shortened by 2 bases and J by 5 bases, with 18 bases between the two germline ends. Per germline, CDR1 SGHVS and CDR2 FNYEAQ.

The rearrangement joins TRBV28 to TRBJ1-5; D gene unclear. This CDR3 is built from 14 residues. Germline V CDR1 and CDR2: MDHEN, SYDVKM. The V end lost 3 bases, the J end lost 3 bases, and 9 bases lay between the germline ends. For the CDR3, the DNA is TGTGCCAGCAGTTTCGGTTCCTACAATCAGCCCCAGCATTTT. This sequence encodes CASSFGSYNQPQHF.

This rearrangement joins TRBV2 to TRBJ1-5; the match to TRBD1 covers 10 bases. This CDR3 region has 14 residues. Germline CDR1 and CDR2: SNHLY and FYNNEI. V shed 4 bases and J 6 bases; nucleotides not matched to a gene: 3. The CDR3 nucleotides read TGTGCCAGCAGTGGACAGGGGGCAAGTCAGCCCCAGCATTTT. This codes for CASSGQGASQPQHF.

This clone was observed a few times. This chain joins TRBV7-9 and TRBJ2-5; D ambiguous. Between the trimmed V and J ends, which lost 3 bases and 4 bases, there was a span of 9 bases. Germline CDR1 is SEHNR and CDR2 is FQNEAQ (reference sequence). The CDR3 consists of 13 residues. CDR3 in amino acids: CASSFTEGETQYF. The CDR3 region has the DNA TGTGCCAGCAGCTTTACAGAAGGAGAGACCCAGTACTTC.

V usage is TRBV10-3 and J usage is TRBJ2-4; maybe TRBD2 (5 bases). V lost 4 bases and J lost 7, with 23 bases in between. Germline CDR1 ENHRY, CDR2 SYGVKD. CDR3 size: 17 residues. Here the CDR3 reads CAISASIFPGNQNIQYF. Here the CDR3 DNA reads TGTGCCATCAGTGCCTCAATTTTTCCCGGGAATCAGAACATTCAGTACTTC.

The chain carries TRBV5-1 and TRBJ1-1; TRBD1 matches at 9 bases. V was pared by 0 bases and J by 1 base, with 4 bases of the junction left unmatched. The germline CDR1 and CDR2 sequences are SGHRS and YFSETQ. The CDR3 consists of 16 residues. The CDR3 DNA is TGCGCCAGCAGCTTGGCCCCACAGGGGGCGAACACTGAAGCTTTCTTT. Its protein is CASSLAPQGANTEAFF.

DNA of the CDR3: TGTGCCAGCAGTCCCCCTCCCACAGATACGCAGTATTTT. It encodes CASSPPPTDTQYF. The chain has TRBV28 and TRBJ2-3; D remains ambiguous. CDR1 is MDHEN and CDR2 is SYDVKM in the germline V gene. V dropped 5 bases and J dropped 2 bases, with 8 bases sitting between them. The CDR3 sequence is 13 residues long. Filled out from reference TRBV28 and TRBJ2-3, the complete variable domain reads DVKVTQSSRYLVKRTGEKVFLECVQDMDHENMFWYRQDPGLGLRLIYFSYDVKMKEKGDIPEGYSVSREKKERFSLILESASTNQTSMYLCASSPPPTDTQYFGPGTRLTVL.

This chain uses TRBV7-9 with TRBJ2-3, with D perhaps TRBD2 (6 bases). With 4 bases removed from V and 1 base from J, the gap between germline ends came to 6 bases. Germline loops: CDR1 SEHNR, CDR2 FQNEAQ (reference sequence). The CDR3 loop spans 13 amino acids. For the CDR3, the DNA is TGTGCCAGCAGCTGGGGGGGCACAGATACGCAGTATTTT. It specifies CASSWGGTDTQYF.

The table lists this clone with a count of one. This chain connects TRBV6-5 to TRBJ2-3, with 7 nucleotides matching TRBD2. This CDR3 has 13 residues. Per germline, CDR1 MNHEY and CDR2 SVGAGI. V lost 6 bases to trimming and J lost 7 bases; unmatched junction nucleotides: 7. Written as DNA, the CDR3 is TGTGCCAGCAGCCCGCCAGGGACTAATACGCAGTATTTT. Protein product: CASSPPGTNTQYF.

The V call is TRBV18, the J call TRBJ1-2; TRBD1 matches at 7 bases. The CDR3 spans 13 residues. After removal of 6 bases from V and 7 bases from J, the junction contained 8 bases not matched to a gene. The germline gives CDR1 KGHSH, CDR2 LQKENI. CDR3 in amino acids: CASSQGQPFGYTF. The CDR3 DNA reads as TGTGCCAGCTCCCAGGGACAGCCCTTTGGCTACACCTTC.

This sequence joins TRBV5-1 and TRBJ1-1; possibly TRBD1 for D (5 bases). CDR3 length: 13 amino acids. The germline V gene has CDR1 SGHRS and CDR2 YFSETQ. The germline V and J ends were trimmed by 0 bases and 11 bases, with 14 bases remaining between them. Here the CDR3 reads CASSLDRGASAFF. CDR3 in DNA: TGCGCCAGCAGCTTGGACCGCGGGGCAAGCGCTTTCTTT.

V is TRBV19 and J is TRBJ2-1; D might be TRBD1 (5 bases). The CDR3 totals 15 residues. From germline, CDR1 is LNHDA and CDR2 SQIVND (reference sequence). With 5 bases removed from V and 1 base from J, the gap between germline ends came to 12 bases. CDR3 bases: TGTGCCAGTAGTTCAGGGCCCCTTTCCTACAATGAGCAGTTCTTC. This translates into CASSSGPLSYNEQFF.

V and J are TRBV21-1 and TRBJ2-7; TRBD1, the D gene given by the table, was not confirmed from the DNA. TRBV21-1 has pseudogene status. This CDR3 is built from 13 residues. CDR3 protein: CASSKQVSSEQYF. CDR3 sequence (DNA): TGTGCCAGCAGCAAACAGGTCTCGTCCGAGCAGTACTTC.